This T cell receptor (beta chain) was sequenced during a study of T-cell memory formation after mild COVID-19. The germline CDR1 and CDR2 sequences are LGHDT and YNNKEL (reference sequence). The V end lost 4 bases, the J end lost 7 bases, and 14 bases lay between the germline ends. The CDR3 covers 13 residues. One entry per CDR3 protein results from TCRdb running MiXCR on the 5' RACE reads. This table holds 350,000 to 500,000 distinct CDR3 sequences, roughly 20% found once. The TCR sequence derives from an adult woman who had mild COVID-19 (a few samples of this study predate the infection). Cell type and time point are not known. Source material: PBMCs or a T cell subset sorted from them (not recorded which). The chain uses TRBV3-1 and TRBJ2-7; unclear D gene. As DNA, the CDR3 is TGTGCCAGCAGCCCGGACGGCGACGCGGAGCAGTACTTC. Translated: CASSPDGDAEQYF.